The clone carrying this T cell receptor beta chain was detected a few times. The germline V gene has CDR1 SGHTA and CDR2 FQGTGA. This CDR3 region has 14 residues. V lost 2 bases and J lost 0; bases outside the gene matches: 0. Each CDR3 protein gets one entry after TCRdb re-called the PCR reads with MiXCR. The repertoire has 10,000 or so distinct CDR3 sequences, roughly 64% of them found once; the top ten carry about a quarter. This sample was taken from a study of tumor-infiltrating lymphocytes in oesophageal squamous cell carcinoma. Sequenced sample: esophageal tumor tissue. V and J are TRBV7-3 and TRBJ1-1, with 7 positions matching TRBD1. The source of this sequence is a female donor with esophageal squamous cell carcinoma. The CDR3 sequence: CASSLDRVNTEAFF. The DNA of the CDR3 is TGTGCCAGCAGCTTAGACAGGGTGAACACTGAAGCTTTCTTT.